One and the same sample provided the 4 T cell receptor beta chains below, sequenced in a study of T cell changes during pregnancy in multiple sclerosis. Clones were sequenced by immunoSEQ multiplex PCR, and TCRdb holds only the in-frame ones, with some missing. The sample lists 70,000 to 100,000 clones; roughly 91% were seen once. Sequences were derived from peripheral blood, sampled in the first trimester of pregnancy. These receptors were taken from a female donor with multiple sclerosis, enrolled in a pregnancy study.

The V and J genes are TRBV5-1 and TRBJ1-4, with 9 nucleotides matching TRBD1. V was clipped by 0 bases and J by 4 bases; unmatched bases: 4. The CDR3 contains 16 residues. CDR1 SGHRS and CDR2 YFSETQ come from the germline V gene. CDR3 protein: CASSLAGTGNNEKLFF. Here the CDR3 DNA reads TGCGCCAGCAGCTTGGCCGGGACAGGGAATAATGAAAAACTGTTTTTT.

This clone was seen a single time. The chain combines TRBV7-9 with TRBJ1-1, with D tentatively TRBD1 (5 bases). Germline CDR1 is SEHNR and CDR2 is FQNEAQ (reference sequence). CDR3 length equals 16 residues. Trimming left V 0 bases short and J 3 bases short, with 14 bases between. The CDR3, as DNA: TGTGCCAGCAGCTTAGCGGATACGGGACTTTACACTGAAGCTTTCTTT. Translation gives CASSLADTGLYTEAFF.

This chain joins TRBV11-2 and TRBJ2-1, with 8 bases that match TRBD2. The CDR3 sequence is 14 residues long. V lost 4 bases and J lost 4; bases outside the gene matches: 3. The germline gives CDR1 SGHAT, CDR2 FQNNGV. In nucleotides, the CDR3 is TGTGCCAGCAGCTCGATAGCGGGGTACAATGAGCAGTTCTTC. The encoded protein is CASSSIAGYNEQFF.

The CDR3: CASSDRAGTSSPNTGELFF. Written as DNA, the CDR3 is TGTGCCAGCAGTGATAGAGCCGGGACATCCTCTCCGAACACCGGGGAGCTGTTTTTT. This rearrangement joins TRBV2 to TRBJ2-2, with a tentative D call TRBD1 (6 bases). The germline V gene encodes CDR1 SNHLY and CDR2 FYNNEI. Trimming removed 3 bases at V and 0 bases at J, with 20 bases between. The CDR3 contains 19 residues.